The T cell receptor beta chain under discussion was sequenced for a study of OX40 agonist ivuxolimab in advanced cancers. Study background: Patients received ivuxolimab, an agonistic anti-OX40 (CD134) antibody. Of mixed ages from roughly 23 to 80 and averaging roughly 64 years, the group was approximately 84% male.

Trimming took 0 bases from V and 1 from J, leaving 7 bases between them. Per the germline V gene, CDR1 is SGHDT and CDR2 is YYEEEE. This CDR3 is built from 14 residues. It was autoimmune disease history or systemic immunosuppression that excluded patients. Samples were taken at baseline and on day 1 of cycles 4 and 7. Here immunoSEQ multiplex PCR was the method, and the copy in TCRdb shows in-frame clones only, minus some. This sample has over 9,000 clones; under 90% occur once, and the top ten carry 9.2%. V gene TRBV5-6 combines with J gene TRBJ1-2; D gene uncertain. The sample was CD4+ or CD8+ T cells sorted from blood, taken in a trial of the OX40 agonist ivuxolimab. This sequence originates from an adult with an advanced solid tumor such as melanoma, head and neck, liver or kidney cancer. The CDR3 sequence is CASSLVGGNYGYTF. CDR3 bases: TGTGCCAGCAGCTTGGTGGGCGGTAACTATGGCTACACCTTC.